This T cell receptor (beta chain) emerged from a study of CD8+CD57+ T cells in acquired aplastic anemia. J was trimmed by 3 bases and V by 4 bases; bases with no gene match: 3. Germline CDR1 reads KGHDR; CDR2 reads SFDVKD. The CDR3 is 14 amino acids. The template used for profiling TCR beta VDJ and CDR3 was genomic DNA. TCRdb ran MiXCR on the reads and lists one entry per CDR3 protein. In the table there are under 200,000 distinct CDR3 sequences, around 60% of which are singletons. This clonotype was seen a few times. The sequence was collected from a human donor in good health. Sequencing used sorted CD4+, CD8+, or CD8+CD57+ T cells (not recorded which) from PBMCs. The chain couples TRBV24-1 to TRBJ1-2, with 8 positions matching TRBD1. CDR3 in amino acids: CATSDYRGDYGYTF. The CDR3 coding sequence is TGTGCCACCAGTGACTACAGGGGGGACTATGGCTACACCTTC.